This T cell receptor beta chain was observed in a study of T cell repertoires in cytomegalovirus infection. Study details: Public TCR beta signature analysis indicated the presence of both CMV infection and matching HLA type.

General study results and limits: CMV carriers having the relevant HLA were flagged by cumulative public TCR beta family frequency.

This clonotype was detected once. Its antigen is unidentified. Germline trimming cut 5 bases from V and 2 bases from J; bases unmatched to any gene: 6. The CDR3 length is 14 residues. Germline V gene sequence: CDR1 MNHEY, CDR2 SVGEGT. TCRdb independently ran MiXCR on the reads; one entry per CDR3 protein. The sample lists roughly 990,000 distinct CDR3 sequences, around 30% seen once, with more than 12% in the top ten. This TCR came from a human donor in good health (CMV status not recorded). Some clones in this sample may be carry-over from other donors' samples. This chain uses TRBV6-2 or TRBV6-3 with TRBJ2-7; 7 bases are shared with TRBD1. Sequenced here: cultured CD8+ T cells from PBMCs, sampled from culture after CMV antigen stimulation. The CDR3 DNA sequence: TGTGCCAGCAGTGAACTGGGGACAGCCTACGAGCAGTACGTC. As protein: CASSELGTAYEQYV.